What follows are 28 T cell receptor beta chains derived from one specimen sequenced in a study of early T cells in non-severe SARS-CoV-2 infection. TCRdb called the 5' RACE reads again in MiXCR, with one record for every CDR3 protein. This table has 62,000 or so distinct CDR3 sequences, approximately 9.3% appearing once. The sequencing input was whole blood. The receptors were gathered from an adult who was a healthcare worker with PCR-confirmed SARS-CoV-2 infection or an uninfected control (not recorded which).

The V gene is TRBV20-1, the J gene TRBJ1-1; D uncertain. This CDR3 has 12 residues. Trimming removed 3 bases at V and 7 bases at J, with 12 bases between. From germline, CDR1 is DFQATT and CDR2 SNEGSKA (reference sequence). DNA for the CDR3: TGCAGTGCTAGCCGGAGCCAGCTTGAAGCTTTCTTT. It translates to CSASRSQLEAFF.

V is TRBV4-2 and J is TRBJ1-1, with D possibly being TRBD1 (6 bases). This CDR3 has 16 residues. The V gene's germline CDR1 is LGHNA and CDR2 YNFKEQ. V lost 3 bases to trimming and J lost 0 bases, with 14 bases between them. In DNA form, the CDR3 reads TGTGCCAGCAGCCAGGAGGGGGGGCGGATGAACACTGAAGCTTTCTTT. Translation: CASSQEGGRMNTEAFF.

V and J are TRBV5-1 and TRBJ1-6; 9 bases are a match to TRBD1. Germline CDR1 reads SGHRS; CDR2 reads YFSETQ. The CDR3 has 16 residues. Unmatched junction bases numbered 10, after V lost 5 bases and J lost 7 bases. CDR3 bases: TGCGCCAGCAGTCTCACGGGACAGGGCGACAATTCACCCCTCCACTTT. This gives the protein CASSLTGQGDNSPLHF.

Many counts were recorded for this clonotype. The rearrangement uses TRBV29-1 and TRBJ1-1; TRBD1 aligns across 8 bases. This CDR3 region has 13 residues. Unmatched junction bases numbered 4, after V lost 6 bases and J lost 1 base. CDR1 and CDR2 (germline): SQVTM, ANQGSEA. CDR3 in amino acids: CSVRGQENTEAFF. CDR3 nucleotides: TGCAGCGTGAGGGGACAGGAGAACACTGAAGCTTTCTTT. The variable domain in full, completed from reference TRBV29-1 and TRBJ1-1, reads SAVISQKPSRDICQRGTSLTIQCQVDSQVTMMFWYRQQPGQSLTLIATANQGSEATYESGFVIDKFPISRPNLTFSTLTVSNMSPEDSSIYLCSVRGQENTEAFFGQGTRLTVV.

This clonotype was detected ten times or more. The rearrangement joins TRBV29-1 to TRBJ2-1; D unclear. The germline V gene encodes CDR1 SQVTM and CDR2 ANQGSEA. The CDR3 has 11 residues. Between the trimmed V and J ends, which lost 4 bases and 7 bases, there was a span of 8 bases. Here the CDR3 DNA reads TGCAGCGTTGCGTCCATAAATGAGCAGTTCTTC. Its translation is CSVASINEQFF.

This clonotype was observed a few times. The CDR3 reads CASSYDRNNQPQHF. DNA of the CDR3: TGTGCCAGCAGTTATGACAGAAACAATCAGCCCCAGCATTTT. This chain connects TRBV11-2 to TRBJ1-5; tentative D call: TRBD1 (5 bases). The ends were cut back, 6 bases at V and 3 bases at J, with 12 bases in the middle. CDR3 size: 14 residues. Germline V lookup: CDR1 SGHAT, CDR2 FQNNGV.

This clonotype was observed many times. V and J are TRBV19 and TRBJ2-3; possibly TRBD2 for D (6 bases). The CDR3 length is 14 residues. V was cut by 3 bases and J by 2 bases, with 9 bases left in between. Germline V CDR1 and CDR2: LNHDA, SQIVND (reference sequence). The CDR3 DNA follows: TGTGCCAGTAGTATTTGGGGACTCACAGATACGCAGTATTTT. Translated: CASSIWGLTDTQYF.

This clonotype was detected ten times or more. The chain links TRBV7-7 to TRBJ2-1; 10 nucleotides line up with TRBD1. The CDR3 length is 15 residues. Germline CDR1 reads SSHAT; CDR2 reads FNYEAQ (reference sequence). With V trimmed by 1 base and J by 5 bases, 2 bases remained unmatched. The CDR3 protein is CASSLGGTGDNEQFF. CDR3 DNA sequence: TGTGCCAGCAGCTTAGGGGGGACAGGGGACAATGAGCAGTTCTTC.

This clonotype was counted a few times. V usage is TRBV12-3 or TRBV12-4 and J usage is TRBJ1-5; D not resolved. The germline V and J ends were trimmed by 4 bases and 3 bases, with 7 bases remaining between them. The CDR3 runs to 13 residues. The CDR3 nucleotides are TGTGCCAGCAGTTCAGGCAACAATCAGCCCCAGCATTTT. It codes for CASSSGNNQPQHF.

The V call is TRBV7-3, the J call TRBJ2-1; D unresolved. With 11 bases removed from V and 10 bases from J, the gap between germline ends came to 12 bases. CDR1 is SGHTA and CDR2 is FQGTGA in the germline V gene. CDR3 length: 10 amino acids. This CDR3 reads CADGVGEQFF. The CDR3 DNA sequence: TGTGCCGATGGGGTAGGGGAGCAGTTCTTC.

This clonotype has a handful of counts. The V and J genes are TRBV9 and TRBJ2-3; a possible D gene is TRBD1 (5 bases). This CDR3 spans 12 amino acids. Germline V gene lookup returns CDR1 SGDLS and CDR2 YYNGEE. The V end was cut by 1 base, the J end by 6 bases, with 6 bases between. The DNA of the CDR3 is TGTGCCAGCAGCGTACCAGGGGATACGCAGTATTTT. It yields the protein CASSVPGDTQYF.

This clonotype has only a few counts. This rearrangement joins TRBV2 to TRBJ2-2; D tentatively fits TRBD1 or TRBD2 (5 bases each). Trimming pared 6 bases from V and 3 bases from J, leaving 17 bases between. Germline V gene sequence: CDR1 SNHLY, CDR2 FYNNEI. CDR3 size: 16 residues. Here the CDR3 DNA reads TGTGCCAGCAGACAAAGTGGGGGATGGGACACCGGGGAGCTGTTTTTT. It codes for CASRQSGGWDTGELFF.

There are many counts of this clonotype. This chain connects TRBV20-1 to TRBJ1-6; TRBD1 might be the D (6 bases). V lost 2 bases and J 5 bases, leaving 13 bases between the germline ends. Germline V gene data show CDR1 as DFQATT and CDR2 as SNEGSKA (reference sequence). The CDR3 has 15 residues. The CDR3 DNA reads as TGCAGTGCTAGACACGAAGGACAGAATAATTCACCCCTCCACTTT. Protein product: CSARHEGQNNSPLHF.

This clonotype was seen only a few times. The chain uses TRBV28 and TRBJ2-5; possibly TRBD2 for D (5 bases). The V end was cut by 6 bases, the J end by 7 bases, with 12 bases between. The V gene's germline CDR1 is MDHEN and CDR2 SYDVKM. This CDR3 region has 12 residues. CDR3 protein: CASSPFRGTQYF. The CDR3 bases are TGTGCCAGCAGCCCCTTCCGGGGGACCCAGTACTTC.

V is TRBV7-6 and J is TRBJ2-5, with D possibly matching TRBD2 (7 bases). Trimming shortened V by 5 bases and J by 3 bases, and 19 bases separated the two germline ends. This CDR3 has 16 residues. Germline V gene lookup returns CDR1 SGHVS and CDR2 FNYEAQ. CDR3 loop: CASSTPPGGAKETQYF. CDR3 bases: TGTGCCAGCAGCACGCCCCCGGGGGGCGCAAAAGAGACCCAGTACTTC.

This clonotype was counted a few times. V usage is TRBV18 and J usage is TRBJ2-2, with D maybe TRBD2 (6 bases). V was trimmed by 3 bases and J by 0 bases, leaving 17 bases between them. Per germline, CDR1 KGHSH and CDR2 LQKENI. This CDR3 is 18 amino acids long. The CDR3 spells CASSPEGISVANTGELFF. DNA for the CDR3: TGTGCCAGCTCACCGGAGGGTATAAGCGTCGCGAACACCGGGGAGCTGTTTTTT.

The chain employs TRBV18 and TRBJ1-1, with D possibly matching TRBD1 (5 bases). This CDR3 is built from 21 residues. Germline loops: CDR1 KGHSH, CDR2 LQKENI. V lost 3 bases and J 0 bases, leaving 29 bases between the germline ends. The DNA for the CDR3 is TGTGCCAGCTCACCCCGTGGTGGACGTGGGACGCCCCGAGGGATGAACACTGAAGCTTTCTTT. This gives the protein CASSPRGGRGTPRGMNTEAFF.

The chain joins TRBV3-1 to TRBJ2-1; 11 positions agree with TRBD2. Germline CDR1 LGHDT, CDR2 YNNKEL (reference sequence). CDR3 length equals 16 residues. The V and J ends lost 4 bases and 4 bases, in that order; junction bases with no gene match: 6. The CDR3 loop reads CASSPITSGGYNEQFF. The DNA of the CDR3 is TGTGCCAGCAGCCCTATTACTAGCGGGGGTTACAATGAGCAGTTCTTC.

This clonotype was seen only a few times. The V call is TRBV5-4, the J call TRBJ1-6, with D perhaps TRBD1 (5 bases). The V gene's germline CDR1 is SGHNT and CDR2 YYREEE (reference sequence). V dropped 1 base and J dropped 7 bases, with 12 bases sitting between them. The length of the CDR3 is 15 residues. The CDR3: CASSLPGQTNSPLHF. As DNA, the CDR3 is TGTGCCAGCAGCTTGCCGGGGCAGACCAATTCACCCCTCCACTTT.

This clonotype has more than one count but fewer than ten. The chain combines TRBV7-9 with TRBJ1-6; D is unresolved. The CDR3 loop spans 14 amino acids. The germline V gene has CDR1 SEHNR and CDR2 FQNEAQ (reference sequence). The V end was cut by 8 bases, the J end by 7 bases, with 15 bases between. Here the CDR3 reads CASGTVGGNSPLHF. The CDR3 coding sequence is TGTGCCAGCGGAACGGTGGGAGGCAATTCACCCCTCCACTTT.

The rearrangement joins TRBV27 to TRBJ2-1, with a possible D match to TRBD2 (6 bases). Germline lookup yields CDR1 MNHEY and CDR2 SMNVEV (reference sequence). Deletions cut 2 bases from V and 6 bases from J, with 14 bases between. This CDR3 region has 15 residues. The CDR3 reads CASSLVGGVPNEQFF. CDR3 coding DNA: TGTGCCAGCAGTTTAGTCGGAGGGGTCCCCAATGAGCAGTTCTTC.

The chain joins TRBV10-3 to TRBJ1-1; TRBD1 matches 9 bases. The V gene's germline CDR1 is ENHRY and CDR2 SYGVKD. The CDR3 is 14 amino acids. Trimming took 10 bases from V and 0 from J; bases not matched to a gene: 6. CDR3 in DNA: TGTGCCACAACAGGGGGCGAAATGAACACTGAAGCTTTCTTT. Its protein product is CATTGGEMNTEAFF.

V and J are TRBV29-1 and TRBJ1-1, with TRBD1 as a possible D gene (6 bases). V was clipped by 5 bases and J by 1 base, with 14 bases between them. Germline CDR1 and CDR2: SQVTM and ANQGSEA. This CDR3 contains 14 residues. The CDR3 DNA follows: TGCAGCGTTATAGTGAACAGGGCGAACACTGAAGCTTTCTTT. It specifies CSVIVNRANTEAFF.

This clonotype was observed many times. The J gene is TRBJ2-2, the V gene TRBV10-3, with 7 bases aligning to TRBD2. V lost 3 bases to trimming and J lost 3 bases; unmatched junction nucleotides: 1. This CDR3 region has 14 residues. Germline values: CDR1 ENHRY, CDR2 SYGVKD. CDR3 in amino acids: CAISDAGDTGELFF. The CDR3 DNA follows: TGTGCCATCAGTGACGCGGGGGACACCGGGGAGCTGTTTTTT.

This clonotype was observed at least ten times. The chain recombines TRBV2 with TRBJ2-2; tentative D call: TRBD1 (5 bases). Germline CDR1 SNHLY, CDR2 FYNNEI. The length of the CDR3 is 16 residues. The V end lost 2 bases, the J end lost 6 bases, and 16 bases lay between the germline ends. The CDR3 DNA reads as TGTGCCAGCAGTGAAAGTCAAGGGGCAGGGTCCGGGGAGCTGTTTTTT. Its translation: CASSESQGAGSGELFF.

There are many counts of this clonotype. The rearrangement uses TRBV25-1 and TRBJ1-2; no clear D. The CDR3 extends over 18 amino acids. CDR1 MGHDK and CDR2 SYGVNS come from the germline V gene. Trimming removed 3 bases at V and 4 bases at J, with 24 bases between. CDR3 nucleotide sequence: TGTGCCAGCAGTGACCGGACCGGGAATTTTCCCTTATTCTATGGCTACACCTTC. It yields the protein CASSDRTGNFPLFYGYTF.

This clonotype was counted only a few times. The chain joins TRBV7-8 to TRBJ2-1; 10 bases fit TRBD2. Germline CDR1 reads SGHVS; CDR2 reads FQNEAQ. With 3 bases clipped from V and 5 bases from J, the junction kept 13 bases outside the gene matches. The CDR3 is made up of 18 amino acids. The CDR3 region is CASSFRVAGGGPNNEQFF. The CDR3 region has the DNA TGTGCCAGCAGCTTTAGGGTAGCGGGGGGAGGCCCGAACAATGAGCAGTTCTTC.

The chain combines TRBV5-1 with TRBJ1-2; possible D gene TRBD1, 5 bases. The V end lost 2 bases, the J end lost 0 bases, and 17 bases lay between the germline ends. The CDR3 contains 17 residues. CDR1 and CDR2 from the germline V gene are SGHRS and YFSETQ. The CDR3 sequence: CASSLRGDPSANYGYTF. The DNA of the CDR3 is TGCGCCAGCAGCTTAAGGGGCGATCCGTCTGCTAACTATGGCTACACCTTC. Full variable domain (rest looked up from reference TRBV5-1 and TRBJ1-2): KAGVTQTPRYLIKTRGQQVTLSCSPISGHRSVSWYQQTPGQGLQFLFEYFSETQRNKGNFPGRFSGRQFSNSRSEMNVSTLELGDSALYLCASSLRGDPSANYGYTFGSGTRLTVV.